The entry below gives a single T cell receptor (beta chain) sequence along with its context. What it binds is unknown. A history of autoimmune disease or systemic immunosuppression excluded patients. This sample was taken from a study of OX40 agonist ivuxolimab in advanced cancers. The overall study: Patients' therapy was ivuxolimab, an antibody that acts as an agonist of OX40 (CD134). Earlier treatment with anti-PD-1, anti-PD-L1 or anti-CTLA-4 was permitted, and roughly 40% had received some.

Only in-frame clones appear in the TCRdb table, and some are missing; sequencing was by immunoSEQ multiplex PCR. The repertoire holds about 100,000 clones, with almost 90% as singletons. Broader study findings: CD8+ T cells were the subset that, on average, had more expanded clones than CD4+.

The receptor comes from an adult with an advanced solid tumor such as melanoma, head and neck, liver or kidney cancer. Sequencing was performed on CD4+ or CD8+ T cells sorted from blood, taken in a trial of the OX40 agonist ivuxolimab.

The CDR3 DNA follows: TGTGCCAGCAGCCCCTTAGCGGGAGGTTTAGATACGCAGTATTTT. Translation: CASSPLAGGLDTQYF. The chain recombines TRBV7-3 with TRBJ2-3; 10 nucleotides line up with TRBD2. V was pared by 5 bases and J by 5 bases, with 7 bases of the junction left unmatched. The germline V gene has CDR1 SGHTA and CDR2 FQGTGA. The CDR3 loop spans 15 amino acids. The variable domain in full, with the rest retrieved from reference TRBV7-3 and TRBJ2-3, is GAGVSQTPSNKVTEKGKYVELRCDPISGHTALYWYRQSLGQGPEFLIYFQGTGAADDSGLPNDRFFAVRPEGSVSTLKIQRTERGDSAVYLCASSPLAGGLDTQYFGPGTRLTVL.